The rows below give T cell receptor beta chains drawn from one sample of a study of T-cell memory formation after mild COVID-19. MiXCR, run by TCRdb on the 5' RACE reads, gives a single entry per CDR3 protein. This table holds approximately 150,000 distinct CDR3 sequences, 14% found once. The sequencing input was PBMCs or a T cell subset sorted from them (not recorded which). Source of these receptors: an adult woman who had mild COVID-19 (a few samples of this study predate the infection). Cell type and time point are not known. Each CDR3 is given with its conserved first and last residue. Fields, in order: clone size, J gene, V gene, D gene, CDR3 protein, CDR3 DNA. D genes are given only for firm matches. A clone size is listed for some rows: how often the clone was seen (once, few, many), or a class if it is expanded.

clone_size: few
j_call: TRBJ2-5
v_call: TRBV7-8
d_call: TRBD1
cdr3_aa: CASSFPGGLGETQYF
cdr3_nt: TGTGCCAGCAGCTTCCCAGGGGGCCTGGGAGAGACCCAGTACTTC

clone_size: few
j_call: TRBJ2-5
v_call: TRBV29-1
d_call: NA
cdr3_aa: CSVVEHQETQYF
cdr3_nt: TGCAGCGTTGTCGAACACCAAGAGACCCAGTACTTC

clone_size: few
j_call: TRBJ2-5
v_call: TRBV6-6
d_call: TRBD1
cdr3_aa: CASSRTGTVQETQYF
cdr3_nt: TGTGCCAGCAGTCGAACCGGGACAGTCCAAGAGACCCAGTACTTC

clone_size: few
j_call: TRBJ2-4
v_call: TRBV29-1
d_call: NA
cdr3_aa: CSVEILPRDIQYF
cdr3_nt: TGCAGCGTTGAGATCCTCCCGCGGGACATTCAGTACTTC

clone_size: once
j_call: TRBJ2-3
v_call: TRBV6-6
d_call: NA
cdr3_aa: CASSLVVDTQYF
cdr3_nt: TGTGCCAGCAGTTTAGTGGTAGATACGCAGTATTTT

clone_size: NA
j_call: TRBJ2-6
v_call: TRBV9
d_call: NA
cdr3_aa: CASRGGANVLTF
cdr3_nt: TGTGCCAGCAGAGGTGGGGCCAACGTCCTGACTTTC

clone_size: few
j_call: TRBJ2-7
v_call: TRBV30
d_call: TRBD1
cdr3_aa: CAWNTPGQLLYEQYF
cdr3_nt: TGTGCCTGGAATACCCCGGGACAGTTACTCTACGAGCAGTACTTC

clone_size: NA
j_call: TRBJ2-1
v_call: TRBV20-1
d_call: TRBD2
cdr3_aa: CSAWTSYEQFF
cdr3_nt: TGCAGTGCTTGGACTAGCTATGAGCAGTTCTTC

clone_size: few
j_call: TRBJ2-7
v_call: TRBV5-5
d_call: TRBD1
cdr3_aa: CASSRGQGPLTYEQYF
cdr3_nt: TGTGCCAGCAGCCGCGGACAGGGACCACTAACCTACGAGCAGTACTTC

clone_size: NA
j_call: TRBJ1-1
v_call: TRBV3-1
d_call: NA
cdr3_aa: CASSRGIGVRTEAFF
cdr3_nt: TGTGCCAGCAGCCGCGGTATCGGGGTCCGGACTGAAGCTTTCTTT

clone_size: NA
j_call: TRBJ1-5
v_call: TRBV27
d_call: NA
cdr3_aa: CASSLSGNRNQPQHF
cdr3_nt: TGTGCCAGCAGTTTATCCGGGAACCGCAATCAGCCCCAGCATTTT

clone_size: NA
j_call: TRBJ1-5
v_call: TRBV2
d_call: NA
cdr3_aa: CASTRELGNQPQHF
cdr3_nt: TGTGCCAGCACGAGGGAGTTGGGCAATCAGCCCCAGCATTTT

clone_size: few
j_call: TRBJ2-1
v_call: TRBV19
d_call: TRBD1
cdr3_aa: CASRTGGGEQFF
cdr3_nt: TGTGCCAGTAGAACAGGGGGAGGTGAGCAGTTCTTC

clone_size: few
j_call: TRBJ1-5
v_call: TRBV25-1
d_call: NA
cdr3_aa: CASSAGNQPQHF
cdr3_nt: TGTGCCAGCAGTGCGGGGAATCAGCCCCAGCATTTT

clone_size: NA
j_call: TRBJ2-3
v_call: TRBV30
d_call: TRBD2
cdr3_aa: CAWSGLAGRSDTQYF
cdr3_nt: TGTGCCTGGAGTGGGCTAGCGGGAAGGTCAGATACGCAGTATTTT

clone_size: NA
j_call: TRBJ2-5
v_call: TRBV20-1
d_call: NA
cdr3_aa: CSARDGSGGGETQYF
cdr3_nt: TGCAGTGCTAGAGATGGGTCTGGAGGGGGAGAGACCCAGTACTTC

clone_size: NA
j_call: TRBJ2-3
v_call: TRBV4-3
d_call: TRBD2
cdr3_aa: CASSQGLRGGADTQYF
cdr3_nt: TGCGCCAGCAGCCAAGGCCTACGCGGGGGGGCAGATACGCAGTATTTT

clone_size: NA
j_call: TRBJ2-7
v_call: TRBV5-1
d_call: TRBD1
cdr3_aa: CASSLAATGQITYEQYF
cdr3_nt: TGCGCCAGCAGCTTGGCTGCTACGGGACAGATCACCTACGAGCAGTACTTC

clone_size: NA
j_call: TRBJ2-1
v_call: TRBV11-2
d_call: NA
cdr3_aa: CASSLAHLRPYNEQFF
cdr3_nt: TGTGCCAGCAGCTTAGCGCACTTACGTCCCTACAATGAGCAGTTCTTC

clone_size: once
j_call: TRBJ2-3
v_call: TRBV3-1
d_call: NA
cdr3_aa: CASSPADFTDTQYF
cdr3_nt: TGTGCCAGCAGCCCGGCGGACTTTACAGATACGCAGTATTTT

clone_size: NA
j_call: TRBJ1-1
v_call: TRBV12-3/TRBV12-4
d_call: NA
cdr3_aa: CASSLPRGGPDTEAFF
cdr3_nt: TGTGCCAGCAGTTTACCCAGGGGCGGCCCCGACACTGAAGCTTTCTTT

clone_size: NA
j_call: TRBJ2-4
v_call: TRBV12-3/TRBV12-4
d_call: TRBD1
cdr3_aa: CASSSGTGMGNIQYF
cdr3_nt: TGTGCCAGCAGTTCCGGGACAGGGATGGGTAACATTCAGTACTTC

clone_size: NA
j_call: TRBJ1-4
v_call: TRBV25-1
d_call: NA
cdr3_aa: CASSYREKLFF
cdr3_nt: TGTGCCAGCAGTTATCGAGAAAAACTGTTTTTT

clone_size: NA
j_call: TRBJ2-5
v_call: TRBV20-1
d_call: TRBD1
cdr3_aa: CSARETGIKRETQYF
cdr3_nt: TGCAGTGCTAGGGAGACAGGGATCAAGAGAGAGACCCAGTACTTC

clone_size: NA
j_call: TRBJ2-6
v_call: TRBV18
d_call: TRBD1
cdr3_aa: CASSPPGTGSSGANVLTF
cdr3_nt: TGTGCCAGCTCACCACCCGGGACAGGGTCCTCTGGGGCCAACGTCCTGACTTTC

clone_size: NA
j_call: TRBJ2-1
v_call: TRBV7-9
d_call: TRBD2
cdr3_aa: CASSFPLGYGRETNEQFF
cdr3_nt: TGTGCCAGCAGCTTCCCGTTGGGTTATGGGCGGGAGACCAATGAGCAGTTCTTC

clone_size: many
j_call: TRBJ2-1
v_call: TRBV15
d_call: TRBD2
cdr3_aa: CATSRIGTSGNEQFF
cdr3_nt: TGTGCCACCAGCAGAATCGGGACTAGCGGCAATGAGCAGTTCTTC

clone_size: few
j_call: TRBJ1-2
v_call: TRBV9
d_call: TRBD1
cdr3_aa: CASSVAPGTVYGYTF
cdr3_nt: TGTGCCAGCAGCGTAGCCCCCGGGACAGTCTATGGCTACACCTTC

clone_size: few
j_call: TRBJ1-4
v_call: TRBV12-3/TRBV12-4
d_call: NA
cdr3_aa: CASSRTLRGALFF
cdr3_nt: TGTGCCAGCAGTCGGACCCTCCGAGGGGCACTGTTTTTT

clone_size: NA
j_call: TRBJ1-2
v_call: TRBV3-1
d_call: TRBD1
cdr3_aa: CASSPDRSYGYTF
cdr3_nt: TGTGCCAGCAGCCCGGACAGGAGCTATGGCTACACCTTC

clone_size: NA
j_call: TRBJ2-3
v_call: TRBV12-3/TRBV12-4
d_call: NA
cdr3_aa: CASSFEGGRRRTDTQYF
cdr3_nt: TGTGCCAGCAGTTTCGAGGGGGGGCGAAGACGCACAGATACGCAGTATTTT

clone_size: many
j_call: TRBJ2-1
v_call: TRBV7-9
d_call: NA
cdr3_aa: CASSLGQSYNEQFF
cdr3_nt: TGTGCCAGCAGCTTAGGCCAATCCTACAATGAGCAGTTCTTC

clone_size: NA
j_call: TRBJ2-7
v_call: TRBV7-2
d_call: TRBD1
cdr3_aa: CASSRDRGIQYF
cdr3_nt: TGTGCCAGCAGCCGGGACAGGGGTATTCAGTACTTC

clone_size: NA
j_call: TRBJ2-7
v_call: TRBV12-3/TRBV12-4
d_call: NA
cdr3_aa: CASSKTDNYEQYF
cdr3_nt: TGTGCCAGCAGTAAAACGGACAACTACGAGCAGTACTTC

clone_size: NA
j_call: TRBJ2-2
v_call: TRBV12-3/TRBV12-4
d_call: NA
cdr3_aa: CASRTLGTGELFF
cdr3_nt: TGTGCCAGCCGAACCCTGGGGACCGGGGAGCTGTTTTTT

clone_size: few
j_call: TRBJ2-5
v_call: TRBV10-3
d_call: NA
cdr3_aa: CAIRMDSSGETQYF
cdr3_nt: TGTGCCATCAGGATGGACAGCTCGGGAGAGACCCAGTACTTC

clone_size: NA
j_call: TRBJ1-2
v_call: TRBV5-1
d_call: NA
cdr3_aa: CASSNSDGYTF
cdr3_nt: TGCGCCAGCAGTAACAGTGACGGCTACACCTTC